The present T cell receptor beta chain was sequenced within a study of T cell repertoires in cytomegalovirus infection (dated by TCRdb to the late 2010s). Broadly, across the study: The peptide stimulations were aimed at well-studied HLA-B-restricted epitopes as well as recently identified HLA-C-restricted CMV epitopes, whose presentation resists viral immunomodulation. Because public TCR beta signatures pointed to carriage of CMV infection together with the matching HLA type, the HLA type of each donor mattered for the analysis. Results and caveats for the whole study, not just this receptor: Cumulative frequency of public TCR beta family members discriminated carriers of CMV infection plus the relevant HLA type in this cohort and an independent approximately 370-donor cohort. In the ex vivo response, HLA-C-restricted CMV-specific TCR beta clonotypes were dominant, and in two of eight donors the single most frequent clonotype came from this HLA-C-restricted group.

Sequencing relied on an Illumina HiSeq 1500. TCRdb redid the processing of the public reads, applying fastp at Q25 and MiXCR, and retained in-frame beta chains. Here each entry gathers all rows of one CDR3 protein and keeps the most common genes and DNA. In all, the sample holds 550,000 to 850,000 distinct CDR3 sequences, and about 30% of those were seen once. The top ten hold roughly 20% of the sample. What the treatment or condition label conveys for this sample: in vitro stimulation with specific CMV peptide epitopes to enrich CMV-specific T cells. To note about this clonotype: The antigen it binds to is not known. One junction end disagrees with the germline gene, perhaps due to a read error.

The receptor's source is a human donor in good health (CMV status not recorded). Some clones in this sample may be carry-over from other donors' samples. Material: cultured PBMCs, obtained from culture after CMV antigen stimulation.

The CDR3 protein: CASTLTEQETQYF. The sequenced DNA is TGCGCCAGCACCTTGACAGAACAAGAGACCCAGTACTTC. The chain is assembled from TRBV5-1 and TRBJ2-5, with a weak D call of TRBD1 (5 bases match). CDR3 length: 13 amino acids, cysteine to phenylalanine. Kept here is only the CDR3 DNA, which spans 39 bases and is read in frame from base 1. The germline V gene yields SGHRS for CDR1 and YFSETQ for CDR2.